Sequencing of this T cell receptor beta chain was carried out in a study of blood T cell repertoires in COVID-19. This clone appeared a few times. The CDR3 loop spans 16 amino acids. The trim removed 6 bases at V and 7 bases at J, leaving 14 bases unmatched. Germline V lookup: CDR1 LNHDA, CDR2 SQIVND (reference sequence). Produced via immunoSEQ multiplex PCR; TCRdb's table is partial and in-frame only. The sample records 100,000 to 150,000 clones, about 80% being singletons. This TCR derives from a woman aged 45-65 years with acute or convalescent COVID-19. The gene calls are TRBV19 and TRBJ2-2, with 7 bases identical to TRBD2. Sequenced sample: peripheral blood. In DNA, the CDR3 is TGTGCCAGTAGGCGCTCGAGTCAGGGAGGGATCGGGGAGCTGTTTTTT. As protein: CASRRSSQGGIGELFF.